This TCR beta chain was documented in a study of cytomegalovirus exposure and HLA in healthy donors. Notes on the study in general: Likely technical artifact: a cluster of highly shared sequence variants. With further analysis later on, most CMV-associated TCR beta chains appeared HLA-restricted.

A remark on this clone: Its antigen is still unknown.

Germline CDR1 SGDLS, CDR2 YYNGEE. V lost 3 bases to trimming and J lost 0 bases, with 11 bases between them. This CDR3 spans 15 amino acids. Primers for the PCR totalled 60 Vbeta and 13 Jbeta. Some clones are missing from TCRdb's copy, which holds only in-frame ones; the method was immunoSEQ multiplex PCR. The table lists about 200,000 clones, roughly 70% of them singletons. Sample: PBMCs. The gene calls are TRBV9 and TRBJ2-3; D not resolved. The TCR sequence derives from a man between 40 and 49 years old in good health and CMV-seropositive. The CDR3 region has the DNA TGTGCCAGCAGCGGACCACAGAGTAGCACAGATACGCAGTATTTT. Translating gives CASSGPQSSTDTQYF.